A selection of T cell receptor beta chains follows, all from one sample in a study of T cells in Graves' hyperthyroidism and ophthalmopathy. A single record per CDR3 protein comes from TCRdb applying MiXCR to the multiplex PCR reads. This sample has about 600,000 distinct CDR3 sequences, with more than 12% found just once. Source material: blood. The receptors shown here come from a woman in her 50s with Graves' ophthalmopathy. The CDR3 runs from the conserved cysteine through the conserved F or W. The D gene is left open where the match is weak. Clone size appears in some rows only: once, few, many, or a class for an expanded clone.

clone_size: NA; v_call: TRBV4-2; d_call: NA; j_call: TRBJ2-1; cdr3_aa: CASSQEEGQASYNEQFF; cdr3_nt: TGTGCCAGCAGCCAAGAGGAGGGACAAGCCTCCTACAATGAGCAGTTCTTC
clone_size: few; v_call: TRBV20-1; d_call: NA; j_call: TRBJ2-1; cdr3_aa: CSQGRNEQFF; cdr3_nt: TGCAGCCAAGGGAGGAATGAGCAGTTCTTC
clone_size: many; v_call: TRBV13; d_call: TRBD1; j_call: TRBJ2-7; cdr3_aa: CASSLFGGQGSYEQYF; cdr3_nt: TGTGCCAGCAGCCTCTTTGGGGGACAGGGGTCCTACGAGCAGTACTTC
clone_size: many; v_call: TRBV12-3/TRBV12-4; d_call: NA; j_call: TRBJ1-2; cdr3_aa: CASSLMGIGGYTF; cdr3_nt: TGTGCCAGCAGTTTGATGGGGATTGGAGGCTACACCTTC
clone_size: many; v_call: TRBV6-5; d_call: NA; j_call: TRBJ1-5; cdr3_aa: CASSYSILSNQPQHF; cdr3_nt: TGTGCCAGCAGTTACTCGATCCTTAGCAATCAGCCCCAGCATTTT
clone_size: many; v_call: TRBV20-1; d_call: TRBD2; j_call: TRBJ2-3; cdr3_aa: CSARAPLAGGETDTQYF; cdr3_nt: TGCAGTGCTAGGGCCCCCCTAGCGGGAGGGGAAACAGATACGCAGTATTTT
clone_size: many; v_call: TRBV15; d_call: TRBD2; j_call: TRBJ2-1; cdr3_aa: CATSRGLAGGINEQFF; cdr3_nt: TGTGCCACCAGCAGAGGACTAGCGGGAGGAATCAATGAGCAGTTCTTC
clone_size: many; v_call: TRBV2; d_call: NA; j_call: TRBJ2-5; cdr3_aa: CASRNGQYQETQYF; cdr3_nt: TGTGCCAGCAGAAACGGACAGTATCAAGAGACCCAGTACTTC
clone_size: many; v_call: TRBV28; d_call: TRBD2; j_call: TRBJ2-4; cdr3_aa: CASSPGLAGVDIQYF; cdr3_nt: TGTGCCAGCTCTCCGGGACTAGCGGGAGTGGACATTCAGTACTTC
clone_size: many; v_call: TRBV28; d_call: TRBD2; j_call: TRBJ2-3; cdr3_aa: CASSPLAGTQYF; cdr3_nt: TGTGCCAGCAGTCCTCTAGCGGGAACGCAGTATTTT
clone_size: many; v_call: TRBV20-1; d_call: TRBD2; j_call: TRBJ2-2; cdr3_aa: CSAGPVGGRGTGELFF; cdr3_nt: TGCAGTGCGGGGCCGGTTGGCGGGAGGGGCACCGGGGAGCTGTTTTTT
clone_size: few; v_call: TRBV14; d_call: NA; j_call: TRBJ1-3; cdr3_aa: CTSSLFDQGTGNTIYF; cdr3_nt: TGTACCAGCAGCCTATTCGATCAGGGGACCGGAAACACCATATATTTT
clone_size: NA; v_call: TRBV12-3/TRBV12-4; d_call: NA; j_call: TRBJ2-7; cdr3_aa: CASSFVRNSYEQYF; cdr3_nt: TGTGCCAGCAGTTTCGTGCGGAACTCCTACGAGCAGTACTTC
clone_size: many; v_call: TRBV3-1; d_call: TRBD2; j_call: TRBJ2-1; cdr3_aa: CASSHSGTSNEQFF; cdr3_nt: TGTGCCAGCAGCCATTCCGGGACTAGCAATGAGCAGTTCTTC
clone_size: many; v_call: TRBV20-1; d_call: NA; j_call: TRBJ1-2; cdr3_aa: CSAKMDGNYGYTF; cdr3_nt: TGCAGTGCTAAAATGGACGGAAACTATGGCTACACCTTC
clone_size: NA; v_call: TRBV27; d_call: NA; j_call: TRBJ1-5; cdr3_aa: CASSSRRGGSSNQPQHF; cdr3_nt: TGTGCCAGCAGTTCCCGCCGGGGGGGCTCTAGCAATCAGCCCCAGCATTTT